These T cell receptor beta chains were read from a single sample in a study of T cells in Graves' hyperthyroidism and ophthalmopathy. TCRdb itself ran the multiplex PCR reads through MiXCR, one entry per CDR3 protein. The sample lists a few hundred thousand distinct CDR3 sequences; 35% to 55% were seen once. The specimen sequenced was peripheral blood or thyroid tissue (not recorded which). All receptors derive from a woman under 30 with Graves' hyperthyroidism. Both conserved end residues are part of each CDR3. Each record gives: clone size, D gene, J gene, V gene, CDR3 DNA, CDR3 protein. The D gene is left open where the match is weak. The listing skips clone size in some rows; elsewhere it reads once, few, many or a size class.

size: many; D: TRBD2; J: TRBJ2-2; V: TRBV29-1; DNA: TGCAGCGTTGGGGGGGTAGCGGGAGTGGACGGGGAGCTGTTTTTT; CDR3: CSVGGVAGVDGELFF
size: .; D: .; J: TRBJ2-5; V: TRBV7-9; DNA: TGTGCCAGCAAAGATAGGGGTGGCGAGACCCAGTACTTC; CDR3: CASKDRGGETQYF
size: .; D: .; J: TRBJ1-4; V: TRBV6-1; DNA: TGTGCCAGCAGGATTTGGACGGCAACTAATGAAAAACTGTTTTTT; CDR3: CASRIWTATNEKLFF
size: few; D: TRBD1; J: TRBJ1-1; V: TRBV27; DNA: TGTGCCAGCAGTGTACTACAGGGGGCGCCTGGGATGAACACTGAAGCTTTCTTT; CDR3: CASSVLQGAPGMNTEAFF
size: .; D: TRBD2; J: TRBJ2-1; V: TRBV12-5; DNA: TGTGCTAGTGGTTTGGTAGCGGGAGGGCCGATTAGTGTTAACCATGAGCAGTTCTTC; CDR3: CASGLVAGGPISVNHEQFF
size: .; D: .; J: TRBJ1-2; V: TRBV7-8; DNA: TGTGCCAGCTTTGGGGGCGACTATGGCTACACCTTC; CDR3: CASFGGDYGYTF
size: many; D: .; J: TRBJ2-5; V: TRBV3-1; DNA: TGTGCCAGCAGCAGGACAGCAAGCCTAGAGACCCAGTACTTC; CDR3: CASSRTASLETQYF
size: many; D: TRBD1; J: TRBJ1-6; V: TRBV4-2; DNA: TGTGCCAGCAGCCAAGACAGGGGGCTTTCCTATAATTCACCCCTCCACTTT; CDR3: CASSQDRGLSYNSPLHF
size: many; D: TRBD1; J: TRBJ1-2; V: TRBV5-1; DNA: TGCGCCAGCAGCCCGGACAGGGGGCGAGTATACTATGGCTACACCTTC; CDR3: CASSPDRGRVYYGYTF
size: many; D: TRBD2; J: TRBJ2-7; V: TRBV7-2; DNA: TGTGCCAGCAGCTTCCTGGGACTAGCGGGAGGAAAACAGTACTTC; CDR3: CASSFLGLAGGKQYF
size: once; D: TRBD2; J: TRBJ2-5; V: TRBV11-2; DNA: TGTGCCAGCAGCTTATCCGGAGCGGGAGATGTAAAGACCCAGTACTTC; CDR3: CASSLSGAGDVKTQYF
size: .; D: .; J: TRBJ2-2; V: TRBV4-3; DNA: TGCGCCAGCAGCCAAGATCCCCGCAGGCATAACACCGGGGAGCTGTTTTTT; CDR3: CASSQDPRRHNTGELFF
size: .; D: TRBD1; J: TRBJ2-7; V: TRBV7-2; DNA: TGTGCCAGCAGCTTAAGACCGGGACAGGGAACCTACGAGCAGTACTTC; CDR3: CASSLRPGQGTYEQYF
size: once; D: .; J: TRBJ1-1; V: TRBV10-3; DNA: TGTGCCATCAGTAGGGATTCGGGCACTGAAGCTTTCTTT; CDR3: CAISRDSGTEAFF
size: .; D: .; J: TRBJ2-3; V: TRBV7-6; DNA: TGTGCCAGCAGCTTAACGGTCTGGACAGATACGCAGTATTTT; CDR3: CASSLTVWTDTQYF
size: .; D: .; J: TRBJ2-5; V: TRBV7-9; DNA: TGTGCCAGCAGTTACGCAGGTACCCAAGAGGCCCAGTACTTC; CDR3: CASSYAGTQEAQYF
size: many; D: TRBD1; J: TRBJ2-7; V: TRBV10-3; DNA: TGTGCCATCAGTGAGAAGACAGGGGCGAACGAGCAGTACTTC; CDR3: CAISEKTGANEQYF
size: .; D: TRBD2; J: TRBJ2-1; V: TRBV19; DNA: TGTGCCAGTAGTTCCCAACTAGCGGGAGGCCGGTTCAATGAGCAGTTCTTC; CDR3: CASSSQLAGGRFNEQFF
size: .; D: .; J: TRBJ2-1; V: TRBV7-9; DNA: TGTGCCAGCAGCCCACCCGCGCGGTGGGATGAGCAGTTCTTC; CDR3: CASSPPARWDEQFF
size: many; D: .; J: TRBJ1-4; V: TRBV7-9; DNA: TGTGCCAGCAGCTTAGAAGGGGCCCCAAATGAAAAACTGTTTTTT; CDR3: CASSLEGAPNEKLFF
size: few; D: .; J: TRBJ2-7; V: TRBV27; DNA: TGTGCCAGTTTTGGAGGGACTTCCTACGAGCAGTACTTC; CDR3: CASFGGTSYEQYF
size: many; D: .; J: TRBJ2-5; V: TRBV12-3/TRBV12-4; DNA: TGTGCCAGCAGTTTTTACGGACAAGAGACCCAGTACTTC; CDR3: CASSFYGQETQYF
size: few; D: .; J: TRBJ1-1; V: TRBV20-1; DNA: TGCAGTGCTAGAGGCGGGCTTGAAGCTTTCTTT; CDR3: CSARGGLEAFF
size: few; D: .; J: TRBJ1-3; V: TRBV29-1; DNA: TGCAGCGTTGTTCCGGTTTCCATGAACACCATATATTTT; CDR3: CSVVPVSMNTIYF
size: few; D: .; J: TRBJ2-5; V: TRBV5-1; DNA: TGCGCCAGCAGCTTGCAGACAGGTCGGGAGACCCAGTACTTC; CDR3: CASSLQTGRETQYF
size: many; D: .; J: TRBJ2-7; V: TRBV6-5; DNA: TGTGCCAGCAGCCCCCGGTTAGCTGAACAGCACTACGAGCAGTACTTC; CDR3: CASSPRLAEQHYEQYF
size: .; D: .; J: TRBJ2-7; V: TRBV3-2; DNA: TGTGCCAGCAGCCAAGATCTGGAGCGGGTGATTTACTACGAGCAGTACTTC; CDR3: CASSQDLERVIYYEQYF
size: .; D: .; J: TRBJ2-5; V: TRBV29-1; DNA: TGCAGCGTTGAAGAGGCAGGGGATGGGGAGACCCAGTACTTC; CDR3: CSVEEAGDGETQYF
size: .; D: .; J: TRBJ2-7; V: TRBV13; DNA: TGTGCCAGCAGCTCGAACAGGGATCGCTACGAGCAGTACTTC; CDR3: CASSSNRDRYEQYF
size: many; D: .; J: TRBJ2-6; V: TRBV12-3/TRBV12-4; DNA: TGTGCCAGCACCCCGTCCTTGGGCAGTTCGAGCTCTGGGGCCAACGTCCTGACTTTC; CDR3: CASTPSLGSSSSGANVLTF
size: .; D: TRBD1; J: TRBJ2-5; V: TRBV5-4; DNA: TGTGCCAGCAGCTTGGGGACAGGGAGGAAAGAGACCCAGTACTTC; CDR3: CASSLGTGRKETQYF
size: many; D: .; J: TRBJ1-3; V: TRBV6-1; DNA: TGTGCCAGCACCGAGGCCCACAGGATCTCTGGAAACACCATATATTTT; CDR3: CASTEAHRISGNTIYF
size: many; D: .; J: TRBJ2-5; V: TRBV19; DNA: TGTGCCAGTAGTGAGGGCCCCTCCCAAGAGACCCAGTACTTC; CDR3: CASSEGPSQETQYF